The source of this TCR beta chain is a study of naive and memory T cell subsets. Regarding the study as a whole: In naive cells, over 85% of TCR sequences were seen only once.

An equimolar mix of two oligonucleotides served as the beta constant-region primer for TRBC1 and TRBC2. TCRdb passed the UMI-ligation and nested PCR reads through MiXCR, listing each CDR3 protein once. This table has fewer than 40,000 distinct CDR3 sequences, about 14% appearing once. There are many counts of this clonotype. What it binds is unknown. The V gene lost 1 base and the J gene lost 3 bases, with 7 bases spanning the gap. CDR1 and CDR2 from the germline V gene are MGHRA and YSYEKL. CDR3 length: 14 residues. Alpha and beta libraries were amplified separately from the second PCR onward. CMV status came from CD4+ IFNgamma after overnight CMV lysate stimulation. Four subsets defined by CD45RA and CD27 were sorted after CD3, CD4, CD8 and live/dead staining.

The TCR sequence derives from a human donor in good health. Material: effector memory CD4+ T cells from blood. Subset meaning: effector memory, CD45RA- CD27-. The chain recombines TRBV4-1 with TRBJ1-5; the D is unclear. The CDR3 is CASSQAGTNQPQHF. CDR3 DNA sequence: TGCGCCAGCAGCCAAGCCGGAACCAATCAGCCCCAGCATTTT.